The 24 T cell receptor beta chains in this list originate from one sample, sequenced in a study. TCRdb analysed the RT-PCR reads with MiXCR anew, one entry per CDR3 protein. The repertoire has more than 550,000 distinct CDR3 sequences, 12% to 15% of them found once; the top ten carry roughly 3.6%. The sequenced sample was memory CD4+ T cells from blood. The source is a female donor in good health, serving as a healthy control.

This chain connects TRBV28 to TRBJ2-3; 12 bases line up with TRBD2. The ends lost 8 bases at V and 7 bases at J; junction bases unmatched: 19. CDR1 is MDHEN and CDR2 is SYDVKM in the germline V gene. This CDR3 region has 18 residues. The CDR3 coding sequence is TGTGCCAGCGAAGGGACTAGCGGGCGTGGGCGACCTTTGAATACGCAGTATTTT. It translates to CASEGTSGRGRPLNTQYF.

This clonotype was seen a few times. The chain joins TRBV7-8 to TRBJ1-1, with D possibly being TRBD1 (5 bases). The CDR3 has 13 amino acids. Trimming took 5 bases from V and 9 from J, leaving 16 bases between them. The germline V gene has CDR1 SGHVS and CDR2 FQNEAQ. CDR3 nucleotides: TGTGCCAGCAGCCCCAGTAGGGGCAGTCAAGCTTTCTTT. It is translated as CASSPSRGSQAFF.

This chain links TRBV6-2 or TRBV6-3 with TRBJ2-7, with 10 nucleotides matching TRBD1. V was pared by 6 bases and J by 1 base, with 9 bases of the junction left unmatched. The germline V gene encodes CDR1 MNHEY and CDR2 SVGEGT. The CDR3 has 16 amino acids. Here the CDR3 reads CASSRLGTGASYEQYF. The CDR3 DNA follows: TGTGCCAGCAGCCGTCTTGGGACAGGGGCTTCCTACGAGCAGTACTTC.

This chain connects TRBV6-1 to TRBJ2-2, with 8 bases fitting TRBD1. From germline, CDR1 is MNHNS and CDR2 SASEGT. V dropped 6 bases and J dropped 5; count of bases not matched to a gene: 11. The CDR3 extends over 16 amino acids. In DNA form, the CDR3 reads TGTGCCAGCAGCAATCTCGGACAGGGTCGTACCGGGGAGCTGTTTTTT. It encodes CASSNLGQGRTGELFF.

This clonotype was counted ten times or more. The V call is TRBV5-1, the J call TRBJ1-6, with D perhaps matching TRBD1 (5 bases). The germline gives CDR1 SGHRS, CDR2 YFSETQ. The CDR3 spans 16 residues. V was pared by 3 bases and J by 5 bases, with 15 bases between. In DNA, the CDR3 is TGCGCCAGCAGCTCCCAGGCAGGGACCGATAATTCACCCCTCCACTTT. This gives the protein CASSSQAGTDNSPLHF.

At least ten counts were recorded for this clonotype. V gene TRBV10-3 combines with J gene TRBJ2-3; 8 bases are shared with TRBD2. CDR1 and CDR2 (germline): ENHRY, SYGVKD. Germline trimming cut 2 bases from V and 0 bases from J; bases unmatched to any gene: 4. This CDR3 has 16 amino acids. CDR3 DNA sequence: TGTGCCATCAGTGAGATTGGCGGGGGGAGCACAGATACGCAGTATTTT. It specifies CAISEIGGGSTDTQYF.

CDR3 region: CASSRDTLSYEQYF. The CDR3 bases are TGCGCCAGCAGCCGGGACACCCTCTCCTACGAGCAGTACTTC. This chain uses TRBV5-1 with TRBJ2-7; D might be TRBD1 (6 bases). Trimming pared 4 bases from V and 0 bases from J, leaving 11 bases between. CDR1 and CDR2 (germline): SGHRS, YFSETQ. The CDR3 consists of 14 residues. Full variable domain (rest looked up from reference TRBV5-1 and TRBJ2-7): KAGVTQTPRYLIKTRGQQVTLSCSPISGHRSVSWYQQTPGQGLQFLFEYFSETQRNKGNFPGRFSGRQFSNSRSEMNVSTLELGDSALYLCASSRDTLSYEQYFGPGTRLTVT.

The V and J genes are TRBV14 and TRBJ2-1; D might be TRBD2 (6 bases). Germline CDR1 is SGHDN and CDR2 is FVKESK. The CDR3 spans 13 residues. Trimming took off 2 bases at V and 6 bases at J, with 8 bases between the two ends. DNA of the CDR3: TGTGCCAGCAGCCAATGGCGGGGCAATGAGCAGTTCTTC. This sequence encodes CASSQWRGNEQFF.

V is TRBV27 and J is TRBJ2-7; tentative D call: TRBD1 (5 bases). V dropped 3 bases and J dropped 3 bases, with 15 bases sitting between them. The CDR3 length is 15 residues. CDR1 MNHEY and CDR2 SMNVEV come from the germline V gene (reference sequence). CDR3 region: CASSFVWQGFYEQYF. In DNA, the CDR3 is TGTGCCAGCAGTTTTGTGTGGCAGGGTTTCTACGAGCAGTACTTC.

The chain carries TRBV7-6 and TRBJ1-3; D uncertain. V was cut by 1 base and J by 3 bases, with 7 bases left in between. Per the germline V gene, CDR1 is SGHVS and CDR2 is FNYEAQ. This CDR3 comprises 14 residues. The CDR3 here is CASSLEEGGNTIYF. The CDR3 DNA reads TGTGCCAGCAGCTTAGAAGAGGGTGGAAACACCATATATTTT.

The chain links TRBV29-1 to TRBJ2-5, with D possibly matching TRBD1 (7 bases). CDR3 length: 12 amino acids. CDR1 and CDR2 from the germline V gene are SQVTM and ANQGSEA. With 7 bases removed from V and 2 bases from J, the gap between germline ends came to 11 bases. The CDR3 loop is CSGRGQQETQYF. Here the CDR3 DNA reads TGCAGCGGGCGGGGACAGCAAGAGACCCAGTACTTC.

J is TRBJ2-7 and V is TRBV5-1; 8 nucleotides align to TRBD2. CDR1 and CDR2 (germline): SGHRS, YFSETQ. V dropped 5 bases and J dropped 3; count of bases not matched to a gene: 10. The CDR3 consists of 15 residues. This CDR3 reads CASSRSGGNYYEQYF. The CDR3 coding sequence is TGCGCCAGCAGTCGGAGCGGGGGCAACTACTACGAGCAGTACTTC. The whole variable domain, remainder taken from reference TRBV5-1 and TRBJ2-7, is KAGVTQTPRYLIKTRGQQVTLSCSPISGHRSVSWYQQTPGQGLQFLFEYFSETQRNKGNFPGRFSGRQFSNSRSEMNVSTLELGDSALYLCASSRSGGNYYEQYFGPGTRLTVT.

This clonotype occurred a few times. The genes are TRBV15 and TRBJ2-5; D possibly corresponds to TRBD1 (6 bases). The germline V and J ends were trimmed by 1 base and 5 bases, with 14 bases remaining between them. This CDR3 spans 15 amino acids. From germline, CDR1 is LNHNV and CDR2 YYDKDF (reference sequence). CDR3 DNA sequence: TGTGCCACCAGCAGAGTACCCCCGCAGGGGGAGACCCAGTACTTC. Its translation: CATSRVPPQGETQYF.

In this sample, this clonotype turned up a few times. The chain combines TRBV20-1 with TRBJ1-1, with 7 bases identical to TRBD1. The CDR3 is 14 amino acids. The germline CDR1 and CDR2 sequences are DFQATT and SNEGSKA (reference sequence). With 6 bases clipped from V and 3 bases from J, the junction kept 10 bases outside the gene matches. CDR3: CSALGQAGDTEAFF. The CDR3 bases are TGCAGTGCCCTAGGACAGGCGGGGGACACTGAAGCTTTCTTT.

This clonotype has more than one count but fewer than ten. This chain joins TRBV20-1 and TRBJ2-1, with 14 positions matching TRBD2. The CDR3 runs 16 residues. V trimming: 0 bases; J trimming: 10 bases; junction bases outside the gene matches: 8. The germline V gene encodes CDR1 DFQATT and CDR2 SNEGSKA (reference sequence). CDR3 DNA sequence: TGCAGTGCTAGAGATTGGACTAGCGGGGGGCGAGGGGAGCAGTTCTTC. It is translated as CSARDWTSGGRGEQFF.

This clonotype turned up a few times. The chain combines TRBV28 with TRBJ2-2; maybe TRBD1 (6 bases). The CDR3 extends over 15 amino acids. V was clipped by 0 bases and J by 3 bases, with 8 bases between them. The V gene's germline CDR1 is MDHEN and CDR2 SYDVKM. The CDR3 DNA is TGTGCCAGCAGTTTATGGGACAGTTACACCGGGGAGCTGTTTTTT. Amino acids: CASSLWDSYTGELFF.

This clonotype was counted at least ten times. The CDR3 region has the DNA TGTGCCAGCAGCTTAGCGAGGACGAACACTGAAGCTTTCTTT. This gives the protein CASSLARTNTEAFF. The chain employs TRBV7-2 and TRBJ1-1, with D uncertain. From germline, CDR1 is SGHTA and CDR2 FQGNSA. The V and J ends lost 0 bases and 1 base respectively, with 6 bases between them. CDR3 length equals 14 residues. Complete variable domain (other parts from reference TRBV7-2 and TRBJ1-1): GAGVSQSPSNKVTEKGKDVELRCDPISGHTALYWYRQSLGQGLEFLIYFQGNSAPDKSGLPSDRFSAERTGGSVSTLTIQRTQQEDSAVYLCASSLARTNTEAFFGQGTRLTVV.

The genes are TRBV4-2 and TRBJ2-7; 11 positions match TRBD2. The CDR3 spans 19 residues. From germline, CDR1 is LGHNA and CDR2 YNFKEQ. Trimming took 2 bases from V and 1 from J; bases not matched to a gene: 13. In nucleotides, the CDR3 is TGTGCCAGCAGCCAACAGTCTGGGGCGCTAGCGGGAGGTTCCTACGAGCAGTACTTC. Its protein is CASSQQSGALAGGSYEQYF.

This clonotype was recorded a few times. The chain is built from TRBV7-9 and TRBJ1-1; 9 nucleotides match TRBD1. Germline CDR1 and CDR2: SEHNR and FQNEAQ (reference sequence). The CDR3 contains 14 residues. The trim removed 4 bases at V and 4 bases at J, leaving 4 bases unmatched. In nucleotides, the CDR3 is TGTGCCAGCAGCTGGACAGGGGACGGCACTGAAGCTTTCTTT. It yields the protein CASSWTGDGTEAFF.

This clonotype was seen ten or more times. V usage is TRBV4-3 and J usage is TRBJ2-3; 8 bases fit TRBD2. V lost 0 bases, J lost 0 bases, and 5 bases stayed unmatched. CDR3 length: 17 amino acids. Germline CDR1 and CDR2: LGHNA and YSLEER. CDR3 nucleotides: TGCGCCAGCAGCCAAGAACAAGCTAGCGGGAGCACAGATACGCAGTATTTT. This encodes CASSQEQASGSTDTQYF.

This clonotype was observed a few times. The chain joins TRBV12-3 or TRBV12-4 to TRBJ1-2; 7 nucleotides line up with TRBD1. The CDR3 is 13 residues long. V shed 6 bases, J shed 8 bases, and the junction held 9 bases outside the gene matches. The CDR3 sequence is CASRLTGPLGYTF. The CDR3 region has the DNA TGTGCCAGCAGGCTGACAGGGCCCCTCGGCTACACCTTC.

This clonotype turned up a few times. The chain carries TRBV20-1 and TRBJ2-6, with TRBD2 as a possible D gene (6 bases). CDR1 is DFQATT and CDR2 is SNEGSKA in the germline V gene (reference sequence). The CDR3 contains 12 residues. V was trimmed by 7 bases and J by 3 bases, leaving 7 bases between them. Written as DNA, the CDR3 is TGCAGTGGGGGGGTTGGGGCCAACGTCCTGACTTTC. Its protein is CSGGVGANVLTF.

Only a few counts were recorded for this clonotype. V and J are TRBV7-9 and TRBJ2-2; D might be TRBD1 or TRBD2, each matching 5 bases. Trimming pared 5 bases from V and 6 bases from J, leaving 19 bases between. The length of the CDR3 is 16 residues. Germline lookup yields CDR1 SEHNR and CDR2 FQNEAQ (reference sequence). The CDR3 loop reads CASSVSPGRTAGELFF. CDR3 sequence (DNA): TGTGCCAGCAGCGTTAGCCCGGGACGGACGGCCGGGGAGCTGTTTTTT.

This sequence joins TRBV5-4 and TRBJ2-1; D possibly corresponds to TRBD1 (5 bases). V was shortened by 0 bases and J by 8 bases, with 18 bases between the two germline ends. This CDR3 comprises 16 residues. CDR1 and CDR2 from the germline V gene are SGHNT and YYREEE (reference sequence). The CDR3 reads CASSLANWAPRDEQFF. In DNA form, the CDR3 reads TGTGCCAGCAGCTTGGCCAATTGGGCCCCCAGGGATGAGCAGTTCTTC.